The 8 T cell receptor beta chains listed next were all sequenced from one sample in a study of T cells after yellow fever vaccination. TCRdb independently ran MiXCR on the 5' RACE reads; one entry per CDR3 protein. Of roughly 62,000 distinct CDR3 sequences listed, around 7% were seen once; the top ten hold approximately 37%. This material consisted of CD8+ T cells sorted from PBMCs, taken on the day of the first yellow fever vaccination. These receptors were obtained from a young man who received the YFV17D yellow fever vaccine.

This clonotype was detected a few times. This rearrangement joins TRBV29-1 to TRBJ2-1; D gene ambiguous. Trimming left V 6 bases short and J 10 bases short, with 10 bases between. The CDR3 is made up of 10 amino acids. Looked up from germline, CDR1 is SQVTM and CDR2 is ANQGSEA. CDR3 region: CSVPGREQFF. CDR3 DNA: TGCAGCGTCCCGGGCCGGGAGCAGTTCTTC.

This clonotype has at least ten counts. The chain links TRBV7-2 to TRBJ2-1, with unresolved D. The CDR3 totals 13 residues. V was pared by 3 bases and J by 5 bases, with 8 bases between. CDR1 and CDR2 (germline): SGHTA, FQGNSA. In DNA, the CDR3 is TGTGCCAGCAGCTTCTTAAGGCACAATGAGCAGTTCTTC. As protein: CASSFLRHNEQFF.

CDR3: CASAEITGMNTEAFF. As DNA, the CDR3 is TGTGCCAGCGCCGAAATTACAGGGATGAACACTGAAGCTTTCTTT. The chain links TRBV12-3 or TRBV12-4 to TRBJ1-1; the D gene is possibly TRBD1 (6 bases). CDR3 size: 15 residues. Deletions cut 8 bases from V and 0 bases from J, with 16 bases between.

With respect to this clonotype: Possible read error: a much larger clone is one base away. This sequence joins TRBV20-1 and TRBJ1-1; perhaps TRBD1 as D (5 bases). Germline V CDR1 and CDR2: DFQATT, SNEGSKA (reference sequence). There are 16 residues in the CDR3. The CDR3 region is CNASPTDLSRGTEAFF. CDR3 in DNA: TGCAATGCTAGCCCGACAGACCTCTCCCGGGGAACTGAAGCTTTCTTT.

The chain combines TRBV11-1 with TRBJ1-2, with D possibly matching TRBD1 (6 bases). The CDR3 totals 13 residues. Germline V lookup: CDR1 SGHAT, CDR2 FQDESV (reference sequence). V was clipped by 10 bases and J by 5 bases, with 17 bases between them. CDR3 nucleotides: TGTGCCACCGCTTTCGGACAGACTTATGGCTACACCTTC. Translating it yields CATAFGQTYGYTF.

This clonotype showed up many times. The chain couples TRBV5-4 to TRBJ1-2; tentative D call: TRBD1 (5 bases). The germline CDR1 and CDR2 sequences are SGHNT and YYREEE (reference sequence). Trimming pared 1 base from V and 4 bases from J, leaving 14 bases between. This CDR3 contains 15 residues. The CDR3 sequence is CASSLFWGGVYGYTF. CDR3 coding DNA: TGTGCCAGCAGCTTGTTCTGGGGAGGGGTCTATGGCTACACCTTC.

This clonotype was found a few times. The rearrangement joins TRBV19 to TRBJ1-5; the D is unclear. The CDR3 is 16 residues long. From germline, CDR1 is LNHDA and CDR2 SQIVND (reference sequence). With 7 bases removed from V and 0 bases from J, the gap between germline ends came to 16 bases. The CDR3 spells CASKQIINHSNQPQHF. DNA of the CDR3: TGTGCCAGTAAGCAGATTATTAATCATAGCAATCAGCCCCAGCATTTT.

Ten or more counts support this clonotype. The chain is built from TRBV24-1 and TRBJ2-1, with a weak D call TRBD1 (6 bases). V was shortened by 7 bases and J by 9 bases, with 18 bases between the two germline ends. CDR3 length equals 14 residues. Germline V CDR1 and CDR2: KGHDR, SFDVKD. CDR3 nucleotide sequence: TGTGCCACCAGAACAAACAGGGAGCAGGGTGAGCAGTTCTTC. Its protein is CATRTNREQGEQFF.